This is a list of T cell receptor beta chains from one sample in a study of blood T cell repertoires in COVID-19. Some clones are missing from TCRdb's copy, which holds only in-frame ones; the method was immunoSEQ multiplex PCR. In the table there are approximately 250,000 clones, approximately 90% of which are singletons. Sequencing was done on a sample of PBMCs or T cells enriched from blood (not recorded which). These receptor sequences come from a woman in her thirties or forties with acute COVID-19. The CDR3 runs from the conserved cysteine through the conserved F or W. A D gene is named only where the DNA matches it firmly. Size is stated for part of the rows, as once, few or many counts, or as a class when the clone is expanded.

j_call clone_size v_call d_call cdr3_aa cdr3_nt
TRBJ2-2 few TRBV7-6 . CASSLTETGTGELFF TGTGCCAGCAGCTTAACGGAGACTGGCACCGGGGAGCTGTTTTTT
TRBJ2-1 . TRBV29-1 TRBD1 CSAPDRGGYNEQFF TGCAGCGCCCCGGACAGGGGAGGGTACAATGAGCAGTTCTTC
TRBJ1-2 . TRBV18 . CASSPLGSAIGDGYTF TGTGCCAGCTCACCACTGGGAAGCGCGATCGGGGATGGCTACACCTTC
TRBJ2-1 . TRBV5-1 TRBD2 CASSLGTSAYNEQFF TGCGCCAGCAGCTTAGGGACTAGTGCCTACAATGAGCAGTTCTTC
TRBJ1-2 . TRBV5-5 TRBD1 CASSQTGNYGYTF TGTGCCAGCAGCCAGACAGGGAACTATGGCTACACCTTC
TRBJ1-2 . TRBV25-1 TRBD1 CASSGTGQTYGYTF TGTGCCAGCAGTGGGACGGGACAGACCTATGGCTACACCTTC
TRBJ1-1 . TRBV4-3 . CASSQTRLGGTEAFF TGCGCCAGCAGTCAGACCCGATTGGGAGGGACTGAAGCTTTCTTT
TRBJ1-2 . TRBV19 TRBD1 CASSRYFTPDRGLDGYTF TGTGCCAGTAGCCGATATTTCACACCGGACAGGGGGCTGGATGGCTACACCTTC
TRBJ2-2 . TRBV29-1 . CSGRGTGELFF TGCAGCGGCAGGGGCACCGGGGAGCTGTTTTTT
TRBJ1-5 . TRBV19 TRBD1 CASSRAAGGSQPQHF TGTGCCAGTAGTAGGGCCGCAGGGGGCAGTCAGCCCCAGCATTTT
TRBJ1-1 . TRBV11-3 . CASSLPQVQVCHEAFF TGTGCCAGCAGCTTACCCCAAGTCCAGGTTTGTCATGAAGCTTTCTTT
TRBJ2-2 . TRBV5-1 TRBD2 CASSWVGLAAGELFF TGCGCCAGCAGCTGGGTGGGACTAGCTGCCGGGGAGCTGTTTTTT
TRBJ2-5 once TRBV11-2 TRBD2 CASSSGLAGKETQYF TGTGCCAGCAGCTCCGGACTAGCGGGGAAAGAGACCCAGTACTTC
TRBJ2-7 . TRBV4-2 TRBD2 CASSRSGDSYEQYF TGTGCCAGCAGCCGAAGCGGGGACTCCTACGAGCAGTACTTC
TRBJ2-5 . TRBV11-2 TRBD1 CASSLGQGKRETQYF TGTGCCAGCAGCTTGGGACAGGGGAAACGAGAGACCCAGTACTTC
TRBJ1-5 . TRBV5-1 TRBD1 CASSPTGGAGQPQHF TGCGCCAGCAGCCCGACAGGGGGCGCGGGTCAGCCCCAGCATTTT
TRBJ2-1 . TRBV5-6 TRBD2 CASSAQLAGYNEQFF TGTGCCAGCAGCGCTCAACTAGCGGGATACAATGAGCAGTTCTTC
TRBJ2-1 . TRBV27 . CASSLSSPSDNEQFF TGTGCCAGCAGTTTATCGTCGCCCAGCGACAATGAGCAGTTCTTC
TRBJ1-1 . TRBV15 TRBD1 CATSRFRGTEAFF TGTGCCACCAGCAGATTCAGGGGGACTGAAGCTTTCTTT
TRBJ1-1 . TRBV2 TRBD1 CASSSLAGGFAEAFF TGTGCCAGCAGTTCCTTGGCAGGGGGGTTCGCTGAAGCTTTCTTT
TRBJ1-5 . TRBV12-3/TRBV12-4 . CASSLGGKPQHF TGTGCCAGCAGTTTGGGGGGTAAGCCCCAGCATTTT
TRBJ2-1 . TRBV7-9 TRBD1 CASSETGGYNEQFF TGTGCCAGCAGCGAGACAGGGGGTTACAATGAGCAGTTCTTC
TRBJ1-4 once TRBV9 TRBD1 CASSEQGINEKLFF TGTGCCAGTTCGGAACAGGGGATTAATGAAAAACTGTTTTTT
TRBJ2-2 once TRBV5-6 . CASSWRLGGTGELFF TGTGCCAGCAGCTGGCGGCTAGGGGGCACCGGGGAGCTGTTTTTT
TRBJ2-1 . TRBV5-1 TRBD2 CASRLAGGPGEQFF TGCGCCAGCAGACTAGCGGGAGGGCCCGGTGAGCAGTTCTTC
TRBJ1-5 . TRBV27 TRBD1 CASSPGTGGAGQPQHF TGTGCCAGCAGCCCCGGGACAGGGGGCGCCGGTCAGCCCCAGCATTTT
TRBJ2-1 . TRBV3-1/TRBV3-2 TRBD2 CASSQGSGAYNEQFF TGTGCCAGCAGCCAGGGTAGCGGGGCCTACAATGAGCAGTTCTTC
TRBJ2-1 once TRBV28 TRBD2 CASRTSGGHYNEQFF TGTGCCAGCCGGACTAGCGGGGGCCATTACAATGAGCAGTTCTTC
TRBJ2-3 . TRBV30 . CAWRDELGRDTQYF TGTGCCTGGAGGGACGAACTAGGTCGAGATACGCAGTATTTT
TRBJ1-3 . TRBV6-1 TRBD1 CASSDGQGDTIYF TGTGCCAGCAGTGACGGACAGGGAGACACCATATATTTT
TRBJ2-5 . TRBV15 . CATSRDPGGGETQYF TGTGCCACCAGCAGAGATCCCGGGGGTGGAGAGACCCAGTACTTC
TRBJ1-2 . TRBV11-3 TRBD1 CASSFPRTGGNYGYTF TGTGCCAGCAGCTTTCCCCGAACAGGGGGGAACTATGGCTACACCTTC
TRBJ1-3 . TRBV5-1 TRBD1 CASSTGQLTGNTIYF TGCGCCAGCAGCACGGGACAGCTAACTGGAAACACCATATATTTT
TRBJ2-1 few TRBV7-9 TRBD2 CASSLASGSYGAFF TGTGCCAGCAGCTTAGCTAGCGGGAGTTATGGGGCGTTCTTC
TRBJ2-1 . TRBV7-6 . CASSPIRGLDNEQFF TGTGCCAGCAGCCCGATTAGGGGACTTGACAATGAGCAGTTCTTC
TRBJ1-6 . TRBV5-1 TRBD1 CASTPGDRGLSPLHF TGCGCCAGCACCCCCGGGGACAGGGGGCTTTCACCCCTCCACTTT
TRBJ1-3 . TRBV7-2 . CASSSQGGNTIYF TGTGCCAGCAGCAGCCAGGGGGGAAACACCATATATTTT
TRBJ2-7 . TRBV11-2 TRBD1 CASSLTGDLSSYEQYF TGTGCCAGCAGCTTAACAGGGGACCTTAGCTCCTACGAGCAGTACTTC